The next 6 T cell receptor beta chains were all read from a single sample in a study of T-cell reconstitution after alpha-beta-depleted transplantation in children. For TCRbeta, the library was prepared with unique molecular identifiers. TCRdb reprocessed the PCR reads via MiXCR and lists one record per CDR3 protein. The sample records over 150,000 distinct CDR3 sequences, approximately 6.9% being singletons. Sequenced material: PBMCs, taken before TCRalphabeta/CD19-depleted stem cell transplant. These receptors originate from a boy between 2 and 10 years old with acute lymphoblastic leukemia, due to receive a stem cell transplant.

This clonotype showed up many times. This chain joins TRBV29-1 and TRBJ2-6; no firm D call. This CDR3 has 12 residues. CDR1 SQVTM and CDR2 ANQGSEA come from the germline V gene. V was cut by 2 bases and J by 7 bases, with 6 bases left in between. The CDR3 sequence is CSVEHGANVLTF. The CDR3, as DNA: TGCAGCGTTGAACACGGAGCCAACGTCCTGACTTTC.

This clonotype was observed at least ten times. The chain couples TRBV4-2 to TRBJ2-1; 8 bases align to TRBD2. The ends lost 3 bases at V and 0 bases at J; junction bases unmatched: 10. This CDR3 spans 18 amino acids. Germline V CDR1 and CDR2: LGHNA, YNFKEQ. The CDR3 here is CASSQATDAGGSYNEQFF. For the CDR3, the DNA is TGTGCCAGCAGCCAGGCAACAGACGCGGGGGGCTCCTACAATGAGCAGTTCTTC.

This clonotype was counted a few times. V is TRBV7-9 and J is TRBJ2-5, with TRBD1 identical over 7 bases. Germline V gene sequence: CDR1 SEHNR, CDR2 FQNEAQ (reference sequence). This CDR3 has 16 residues. Losses at the gene ends were 4 bases for V and 3 bases for J; bases not matched to a gene: 11. CDR3 coding DNA: TGTGCCAGCAGCTCCAAGACAGGGTGGGTAGAAGAGACCCAGTACTTC. Translating it yields CASSSKTGWVEETQYF.

At least ten counts were recorded for this clonotype. J is TRBJ2-7 and V is TRBV2, with TRBD2 matching over 8 bases. This CDR3 has 16 residues. V lost 4 bases and J lost 0; bases outside the gene matches: 8. Germline V gives CDR1 SNHLY, CDR2 FYNNEI. CDR3 loop: CASSAPPGTSSYEQYF. CDR3 DNA: TGTGCCAGCAGTGCCCCCCCCGGGACTAGCTCCTACGAGCAGTACTTC.

This clonotype was picked up many times. This chain connects TRBV7-3 to TRBJ2-5, with a possible D match to TRBD2 (5 bases). V was pared by 0 bases and J by 0 bases, with 23 bases between. Germline V gives CDR1 SGHTA, CDR2 FQGTGA. The CDR3 runs to 20 residues. CDR3 DNA: TGTGCCAGCAGCTTAACGGCCCTTGGAAGCGGCGATCCGTACCAAGAGACCCAGTACTTC. This translates into CASSLTALGSGDPYQETQYF.

This clonotype came up many times. The rearrangement joins TRBV5-4 to TRBJ2-7, with 7 positions matching TRBD1. Looked up from germline, CDR1 is SGHNT and CDR2 is YYREEE (reference sequence). The CDR3 is made up of 16 amino acids. The J segment lost 2 bases and the V segment lost 2 bases, leaving 10 bases of the junction unmatched. DNA for the CDR3: TGTGCCAGCAGCTTCGGACAGGAAGGGGCTGCCTACGAGCAGTACTTC. This gives the protein CASSFGQEGAAYEQYF.